What follows are 19 T cell receptor beta chains derived from one specimen sequenced in a study of T cell repertoires in cytomegalovirus infection. TCRdb re-analysed the reads in MiXCR, keeping a single row per CDR3 protein. There are 270,000 or so distinct CDR3 sequences in the sample; more than 15% occur only once, and around half lies in the top ten. Sequencing was carried out using CD8+ T cells from PBMCs. The receptors were sampled from a human donor in good health (CMV status not recorded). Some clones in this sample may be carry-over from other donors' samples.

Only a few counts were recorded for this clonotype. The chain is built from TRBV20-1 and TRBJ2-7; D is possibly TRBD1 or TRBD2 (5 bases each). V dropped 0 bases and J dropped 9 bases, with 21 bases sitting between them. The germline V gene has CDR1 DFQATT and CDR2 SNEGSKA (reference sequence). CDR3 length equals 15 residues. The CDR3 nucleotides read TGCAGTGCTAGAGATAGGGTTCTGTTGGGGGAATCGCAGTACTTC. The encoded protein is CSARDRVLLGESQYF.

This clonotype occurred many times. The chain links TRBV7-2 to TRBJ1-1; TRBD1 matches 10 bases. The CDR3 totals 14 residues. J was trimmed by 7 bases and V by 1 base; bases with no gene match: 3. Germline V gives CDR1 SGHTA, CDR2 FQGNSA. This CDR3 is CASSLGTGGFEAFF. The CDR3 region has the DNA TGTGCCAGCAGCTTAGGGACAGGGGGTTTTGAAGCTTTCTTT.

CDR3 protein: CASSDDRSLKETQYF. The CDR3 DNA sequence: TGTGCCAGCAGCGACGACAGGAGCCTAAAAGAGACCCAGTACTTC. The chain links TRBV5-8 to TRBJ2-5; TRBD1 might be the D (6 bases). CDR1 and CDR2 from the germline V gene are SGHTS and YDEGEE. The CDR3 extends over 15 amino acids. The V and J ends lost 4 bases and 3 bases respectively, with 16 bases between them.

This clonotype occurred a few times. The genes are TRBV12-3 or TRBV12-4 and TRBJ2-3, with 7 bases aligning to TRBD2. The ends lost 4 bases at V and 7 bases at J; junction bases unmatched: 17. CDR3 length equals 17 residues. The CDR3 DNA follows: TGTGCCAGCAGTTCTCTCGCGGCTAGCGGACTTTTGAATACGCAGTATTTT. It codes for CASSSLAASGLLNTQYF.

This clonotype came up many times. The chain joins TRBV7-9 to TRBJ2-7; 12 bases match TRBD2. Germline CDR1 and CDR2: SEHNR and FQNEAQ (reference sequence). The trim removed 5 bases at V and 3 bases at J, leaving 11 bases unmatched. This CDR3 is 17 amino acids long. The CDR3 here is CASSPPAGLAGSYEQYF. The CDR3 coding sequence is TGTGCCAGCAGCCCCCCCGCCGGACTAGCGGGGAGCTACGAGCAGTACTTC.

This clonotype showed up many times. The chain is built from TRBV6-6 and TRBJ1-6; D is possibly TRBD1 (5 bases). The CDR3 sequence is 20 residues long. Between the trimmed V and J ends, which lost 2 bases and 5 bases, there was a span of 25 bases. From germline, CDR1 is MNHNY and CDR2 SVGAGI (reference sequence). The CDR3 here is CASSYPDNRSPRFDNSPLHF. Written as DNA, the CDR3 is TGTGCCAGCAGTTACCCGGACAATAGGTCCCCTCGCTTTGATAATTCACCCCTCCACTTT.

This clonotype was picked up a small number of times. This chain uses TRBV20-1 with TRBJ2-2, with 13 bases lining up with TRBD2. This CDR3 has 17 residues. Germline V gives CDR1 DFQATT, CDR2 SNEGSKA (reference sequence). J gave up 3 bases and V 3 bases, and 7 bases lay outside the gene matches. The chain's CDR3 is CSASGLAGDPYTGELFF. CDR3 bases: TGCAGTGCTAGCGGACTAGCGGGGGACCCGTACACCGGGGAGCTGTTTTTT.

At least ten counts were recorded for this clonotype. The J gene is TRBJ2-3, the V gene TRBV7-9, with 8 bases identical to TRBD1. Germline V gene lookup returns CDR1 SEHNR and CDR2 FQNEAQ (reference sequence). The CDR3 has 18 amino acids. The ends lost 5 bases at V and 0 bases at J; junction bases unmatched: 13. The CDR3 sequence is CASSPRPRQGTSTDTQYF. The CDR3 DNA follows: TGTGCCAGCAGCCCACGACCAAGACAGGGGACGAGCACAGATACGCAGTATTTT.

There are a few counts of this clonotype. The chain links TRBV5-1 to TRBJ2-1; the D is unclear. Trimming shortened V by 2 bases and J by 8 bases, and 5 bases separated the two germline ends. This CDR3 has 11 amino acids. Per the germline V gene, CDR1 is SGHRS and CDR2 is YFSETQ. The CDR3 DNA reads TGCGCCAGCAGCTTTCTGCATGAGCAGTTCTTC. This codes for CASSFLHEQFF.

This clonotype came up many times. V and J are TRBV11-2 and TRBJ2-1; D is possibly TRBD1 (5 bases). V was pared by 2 bases and J by 6 bases, with 8 bases between. The CDR3 runs 13 residues. Per the germline V gene, CDR1 is SGHAT and CDR2 is FQNNGV. This chain's CDR3 is CASSLTTVNEQFF. DNA for the CDR3: TGTGCCAGCAGCTTAACGACAGTCAATGAGCAGTTCTTC.

This clonotype was seen ten or more times. The V gene is TRBV20-1, the J gene TRBJ2-1; TRBD2 is a possible D gene (7 bases). V was pared by 5 bases and J by 7 bases, with 21 bases between. The CDR3 covers 15 residues. Germline V gives CDR1 DFQATT, CDR2 SNEGSKA (reference sequence). In nucleotides, the CDR3 is TGCAGTGCTGGTGAAGGACTAGGGGGATATAATGAGCAGTTCTTC. This gives the protein CSAGEGLGGYNEQFF.

V usage is TRBV19 and J usage is TRBJ2-2; the D is unclear. Trimming took 1 base from V and 0 from J, leaving 12 bases between them. This CDR3 region has 17 residues. Germline V lookup: CDR1 LNHDA, CDR2 SQIVND (reference sequence). Written as DNA, the CDR3 is TGTGCCAGTAGTATAGGATTGTCGTTATCGAACACCGGGGAGCTGTTTTTT. Its translation: CASSIGLSLSNTGELFF.

This chain joins TRBV12-3 or TRBV12-4 and TRBJ2-3; possible D gene TRBD2, 5 bases. V shed 6 bases and J shed 0 bases, with 22 bases lying between them. This CDR3 contains 18 residues. For the CDR3, the DNA is TGTGCCAGCAGCGCGAACGGTCCTAGCTCCACTAGCACAGATACGCAGTATTTT. The encoded protein is CASSANGPSSTSTDTQYF.

This clonotype was picked up a small number of times. The chain recombines TRBV27 with TRBJ2-7; 12 bases are shared with TRBD2. The CDR3 consists of 14 residues. The germline V gene encodes CDR1 MNHEY and CDR2 SMNVEV (reference sequence). V shed 6 bases, J shed 7 bases, and the junction held 7 bases outside the gene matches. The CDR3 sequence: CASSPSGGAWEQYF. The CDR3 DNA sequence: TGTGCCAGCAGCCCTAGCGGGGGGGCTTGGGAGCAGTACTTC.

The chain couples TRBV2 to TRBJ2-3, with 8 bases identical to TRBD2. Germline V CDR1 and CDR2: SNHLY, FYNNEI. Trimming cost V 7 bases and J 3 bases; bases outside gene matches: 12. The CDR3 length is 16 residues. The CDR3 here is CASTRGGPKGTDTQYF. The CDR3, as DNA: TGTGCCAGCACCCGGGGGGGACCGAAAGGGACAGATACGCAGTATTTT.

This clonotype has a handful of counts. The V gene is TRBV6-5, the J gene TRBJ2-2; 7 nucleotides match TRBD1. This CDR3 is 15 amino acids long. Germline trimming cut 7 bases from V and 0 bases from J; bases unmatched to any gene: 5. The germline V gene has CDR1 MNHEY and CDR2 SVGAGI. For the CDR3, the DNA is TGTGCCAGCACCTTGGGACAGTCGAACACCGGGGAGCTGTTTTTT. It encodes CASTLGQSNTGELFF.

This clonotype was seen just once. V gene TRBV20-1 combines with J gene TRBJ2-7; 9 bases fit TRBD2. The CDR3 runs 14 residues. Trimming removed 3 bases from V and 3 bases from J; junction bases left unmatched: 6. CDR1 and CDR2 (germline): DFQATT, SNEGSKA (reference sequence). CDR3 region: CSARDRRGGYEQYF. In DNA form, the CDR3 reads TGCAGTGCTAGGGACCGGCGGGGGGGCTACGAGCAGTACTTC.

This clonotype was counted at least ten times. The rearrangement uses TRBV12-3 or TRBV12-4 and TRBJ1-1; unclear D gene. The length of the CDR3 is 14 residues. Trimming took 7 bases from V and 4 from J, leaving 16 bases between them. CDR3 region: CASTPRAGSTEAFF. DNA of the CDR3: TGTGCCAGCACCCCCCGAGCCGGGTCCACTGAAGCTTTCTTT.

This clonotype showed up many times. The V call is TRBV7-2, the J call TRBJ1-2; D perhaps matches TRBD1 (5 bases). Trimming removed 4 bases from V and 10 bases from J, with 22 bases in between. The CDR3 loop spans 15 amino acids. Germline CDR1 SGHTA, CDR2 FQGNSA. The CDR3 sequence: CASSSDRDGISLYTF. DNA for the CDR3: TGTGCCAGCAGCTCGGACCGGGACGGGATAAGCCTCTACACCTTC. The full variable domain, with the rest looked up from reference TRBV7-2 and TRBJ1-2, is GAGVSQSPSNKVTEKGKDVELRCDPISGHTALYWYRQSLGQGLEFLIYFQGNSAPDKSGLPSDRFSAERTGGSVSTLTIQRTQQEDSAVYLCASSSDRDGISLYTFGSGTRLTVV.